This passage covers 14 T cell receptor beta chains from one sample sequenced in a study of identical twins (TCRdb year 2016). The library was obtained by 5' RACE. TCRdb records Illumina HiSeq 2000 as the sequencer. In TCRdb, the public reads were trimmed at Q25 with fastp and aligned with MiXCR, with productive beta chains retained. Rows with one shared CDR3 protein collapse into an entry with the most common genes and DNA. The sample contains under 300,000 distinct CDR3 sequences, about 12% of them found a single time. The ten largest clonotypes hold 4% to 5% of the sample. These same data were also listed under a study on yellow fever vaccine responses in identical twins.

Sequencing was done on a sample of memory (CD45RO+) T cells sorted from blood. This specimen's cell subset or site label, per the study, means: CD45RO+ enriched T cells. Source of these receptors: a woman between 18 and 29 years old in good health.

The chain has TRBV10-3 and TRBJ2-1; 11 bases align to TRBD2. The CDR3 is 16 residues long. The V gene end was trimmed by 2 bases and the J gene end by 5 bases; junction bases not matched to a gene: 5. Per germline, CDR1 ENHRY and CDR2 SYGVKD. This CDR3 reads CAISELTSGSNNEQFF. The CDR3 DNA reads TGTGCCATCAGTGAGCTAACTAGCGGGAGCAACAATGAGCAGTTCTTC.

This clonotype appeared a few times. The chain recombines TRBV28 with TRBJ2-1; D might be TRBD1 (6 bases). The CDR3 runs to 13 residues. Trimming cost V 8 bases and J 6 bases, with 14 bases left between them. Germline CDR1 MDHEN, CDR2 SYDVKM. The CDR3 region is CASRTEGVNEQFF. The CDR3 DNA reads as TGTGCCAGCCGAACCGAGGGGGTCAATGAGCAGTTCTTC.

The chain is built from TRBV10-3 and TRBJ1-2, with a possible D match to TRBD1 (6 bases). Per the germline V gene, CDR1 is ENHRY and CDR2 is SYGVKD. The ends were cut back, 8 bases at V and 4 bases at J, with 14 bases in the middle. The CDR3 spans 13 residues. The CDR3 reads CAIRSGVGYGYTF. CDR3 sequence (DNA): TGTGCCATCCGCTCAGGGGTTGGCTATGGCTACACCTTC.

The chain combines TRBV5-6 with TRBJ2-3; TRBD1 aligns across 9 bases. The germline V gene encodes CDR1 SGHDT and CDR2 YYEEEE. After removal of 3 bases from V and 4 bases from J, the junction contained 9 bases not matched to a gene. The CDR3 has 16 amino acids. The CDR3 coding sequence is TGTGCCAGCAGCTCTCTCGGGACAGGGATCGCAGATACGCAGTATTTT. It codes for CASSSLGTGIADTQYF.

This clonotype showed up just a few times. This chain joins TRBV27 and TRBJ2-1; TRBD1 matches 9 bases. CDR1 is MNHEY and CDR2 is SMNVEV in the germline V gene (reference sequence). V dropped 3 bases and J dropped 6; count of bases not matched to a gene: 6. This CDR3 is 15 amino acids long. CDR3 amino acids: CASSFRDRDSNEQFF. In DNA form, the CDR3 reads TGTGCCAGCAGTTTCCGGGACAGGGATTCCAATGAGCAGTTCTTC.

This clonotype was counted at least ten times. CDR3 region: CATSRFKTGNTEAFF. The CDR3 coding sequence is TGTGCCACCAGCAGATTTAAGACAGGGAACACTGAAGCTTTCTTT. The chain combines TRBV15 with TRBJ1-1; D may be TRBD1 (6 bases). From germline, CDR1 is LNHNV and CDR2 YYDKDF (reference sequence). The ends were cut back, 2 bases at V and 1 base at J, with 11 bases in the middle. This CDR3 is built from 15 residues.

This clonotype occurred a few times. V gene TRBV12-3 or TRBV12-4 combines with J gene TRBJ2-2, with 9 bases aligning to TRBD1. V dropped 0 bases and J dropped 0; count of bases not matched to a gene: 2. The CDR3 spans 17 residues. CDR3: CASSLAGQGTNTGELFF. DNA of the CDR3: TGTGCCAGCAGTTTAGCGGGACAGGGTACGAACACCGGGGAGCTGTTTTTT.

This chain uses TRBV15 with TRBJ2-6, with 9 bases matching TRBD1. The germline V gene has CDR1 LNHNV and CDR2 YYDKDF (reference sequence). This CDR3 contains 16 residues. The ends lost 5 bases at V and 2 bases at J; junction bases unmatched: 4. As DNA, the CDR3 is TGTGCCACCAGCGGGAGACAGGGGGCTGGGGCCAACGTCCTGACTTTC. It encodes CATSGRQGAGANVLTF.

This clonotype was recorded a few times. The V call is TRBV20-1, the J call TRBJ2-3; possible D gene TRBD2, 7 bases. The CDR3 is 15 amino acids. Germline V gene sequence: CDR1 DFQATT, CDR2 SNEGSKA (reference sequence). Trimming pared 6 bases from V and 5 bases from J, leaving 21 bases between. The CDR3 DNA reads TGCAGTGCCCCTAAGGGGGGGGGGGTCTTAGATACGCAGTATTTT. It specifies CSAPKGGGVLDTQYF.

The rearrangement links TRBV18 to TRBJ2-1, with 9 bases lining up with TRBD1. CDR1 is KGHSH and CDR2 is LQKENI in the germline V gene. The CDR3 totals 12 residues. The CDR3 is CAHRGPHNEQFF. The CDR3 nucleotides read TGTGCACACAGGGGGCCCCACAATGAGCAGTTCTTC.

This clonotype was seen at least ten times. V and J are TRBV5-1 and TRBJ1-1; D is perhaps TRBD1 (5 bases). CDR3 length: 15 residues. The germline V gene encodes CDR1 SGHRS and CDR2 YFSETQ. Trimming removed 0 bases at V and 1 base at J, with 10 bases between. The CDR3 DNA reads TGCGCCAGCAGCTTGGCGGGGCAGAAGAACACTGAAGCTTTCTTT. It encodes CASSLAGQKNTEAFF.

This CDR3 reads CASSLERGAQETQYF. The DNA of the CDR3 is TGTGCCAGCAGCTTAGAGCGGGGGGCCCAAGAGACCCAGTACTTC. The V and J genes are TRBV5-4 and TRBJ2-5; 9 bases line up with TRBD2. This CDR3 is built from 15 residues. J gave up 1 base and V 2 bases, and 3 bases lay outside the gene matches. Per the germline V gene, CDR1 is SGHNT and CDR2 is YYREEE (reference sequence).

This rearrangement joins TRBV7-2 to TRBJ2-5; 9 bases align to TRBD2. The length of the CDR3 is 17 residues. Looked up from germline, CDR1 is SGHTA and CDR2 is FQGNSA. Losses at the gene ends were 2 bases for V and 1 base for J; bases not matched to a gene: 8. CDR3 loop: CASSLIGTSRFQETQYF. The CDR3 region has the DNA TGTGCCAGCAGCTTAATCGGGACTAGCAGATTCCAAGAGACCCAGTACTTC.

In its sample, this clonotype was seen many times. The chain is built from TRBV20-1 and TRBJ2-1, with D unclear. V was shortened by 0 bases and J by 7 bases, with 13 bases between the two germline ends. From germline, CDR1 is DFQATT and CDR2 SNEGSKA (reference sequence). The CDR3 consists of 14 residues. The CDR3 region is CSARDTGPWNEQFF. The DNA of the CDR3 is TGCAGTGCTAGAGACACCGGCCCATGGAATGAGCAGTTCTTC.